One sample yielded the 25 T cell receptor beta chains listed below, sequenced in a study of T-cell reconstitution after alpha-beta-depleted transplantation in children. Using unique molecular identifiers, the investigators prepared the TCRbeta library. Each CDR3 protein gets one entry after TCRdb re-called the PCR reads with MiXCR. This table holds roughly 400,000 distinct CDR3 sequences, around two fifths found once. Sequencing was performed on PBMCs, taken before TCRalphabeta/CD19-depleted stem cell transplant. These receptor sequences come from a girl aged 2-15 years with aplastic anemia, due to receive a stem cell transplant.

This clonotype appeared a few times. A much larger clonotype is one base distant, so this may be a read error. DNA for the CDR3: TGTGCCAGCAGTTCCACACGACAGGGGCCGGGCTACGAGCATTACTTC. Translating gives CASSSTRQGPGYEHYF. The V gene is TRBV28, the J gene TRBJ2-7; 8 nucleotides align to TRBD1. Germline V gene sequence: CDR1 MDHEN, CDR2 SYDVKM. This CDR3 contains 16 residues.

The V and J genes are TRBV5-5 and TRBJ1-1; TRBD1 matches 8 bases. This CDR3 is built from 17 residues. Germline CDR1 reads SGHKS; CDR2 reads YYEKEE (reference sequence). V was clipped by 3 bases and J by 6 bases; unmatched bases: 16. The CDR3 spells CASSWSLLTGVEAEAFF. In DNA, the CDR3 is TGTGCCAGCAGCTGGAGCCTTTTGACAGGGGTGGAGGCTGAAGCTTTCTTT.

The rearrangement links TRBV10-3 to TRBJ2-5; D is ambiguous. Trimming shortened V by 2 bases and J by 1 base, and 17 bases separated the two germline ends. Germline values: CDR1 ENHRY, CDR2 SYGVKD. CDR3 size: 17 residues. CDR3 in amino acids: CAISELLGAASQETQYF. The DNA for the CDR3 is TGTGCCATCAGTGAGCTGTTGGGCGCAGCAAGCCAAGAGACCCAGTACTTC.

This clonotype has ten or more counts. The chain employs TRBV7-9 and TRBJ2-3; the match to TRBD2 covers 15 bases. This CDR3 contains 18 residues. V was pared by 5 bases and J by 0 bases, with 6 bases of the junction left unmatched. The germline CDR1 and CDR2 sequences are SEHNR and FQNEAQ (reference sequence). CDR3 protein: CASSPGLAGGSSTDTQYF. CDR3 sequence (DNA): TGTGCCAGCAGCCCGGGACTAGCGGGAGGCTCTAGCACAGATACGCAGTATTTT.

J is TRBJ2-7 and V is TRBV20-1; D is uncertain. The germline V and J ends were trimmed by 4 bases and 3 bases, with 10 bases remaining between them. The length of the CDR3 is 12 residues. CDR1 and CDR2 (germline): DFQATT, SNEGSKA (reference sequence). The CDR3 nucleotides read TGCAGTGCTATACTACCCCACTACGAGCAGTACTTC. Its protein product is CSAILPHYEQYF.

About this clonotype itself: The junction does not match germline at one end; this may be a read error. CDR3 sequence: CASSLEVGNRDQYF. The DNA of the CDR3 is TGTGCCAGTAGCTTAGAGGTCGGGAATAGGGACCAGTACTTC. The chain joins TRBV7-2 to TRBJ2-7; D might be TRBD1 or TRBD2, each matching 5 bases. The germline V gene has CDR1 SGHTA and CDR2 FQGNSA. The CDR3 has 14 amino acids.

V and J are TRBV29-1 and TRBJ1-5; D call uncertain. Per the germline V gene, CDR1 is SQVTM and CDR2 is ANQGSEA. The CDR3 sequence is 11 residues long. V lost 6 bases, J lost 6 bases, and 9 bases lay in between. The DNA of the CDR3 is TGCAGCGTGGCCGAGACTCAGCCCCAGCATTTT. It specifies CSVAETQPQHF. The full variable domain, completed using reference TRBV29-1 and TRBJ1-5, is SAVISQKPSRDICQRGTSLTIQCQVDSQVTMMFWYRQQPGQSLTLIATANQGSEATYESGFVIDKFPISRPNLTFSTLTVSNMSPEDSSIYLCSVAETQPQHFGDGTRLSIL.

This clonotype was observed a few times. V gene TRBV6-5 combines with J gene TRBJ2-1; tentative D call: TRBD2 (6 bases). CDR1 and CDR2 (germline): MNHEY, SVGAGI. The V end was cut by 2 bases, the J end by 3 bases, with 8 bases between. CDR3 size: 14 residues. CDR3 nucleotide sequence: TGTGCCAGCAGTTACGGGCGGGGCTACAATGAGCAGTTCTTC. Translation: CASSYGRGYNEQFF.

This clonotype was detected only a few times. The chain joins TRBV6-5 to TRBJ2-7; D may be TRBD1 or TRBD2 (5 bases each). Germline lookup yields CDR1 MNHEY and CDR2 SVGAGI. The V end lost 4 bases, the J end lost 3 bases, and 13 bases lay between the germline ends. The length of the CDR3 is 14 residues. CDR3 sequence reads: CASSSPGTLYEQYF. CDR3 DNA sequence: TGTGCCAGCAGTTCCCCCGGGACCCTCTACGAGCAGTACTTC.

This chain's CDR3 is CASSPQGRNSQPQHF. For the CDR3, the DNA is TGTGCCAGTAGTCCTCAGGGGAGGAACAGTCAGCCCCAGCATTTT. The chain recombines TRBV19 with TRBJ1-5; maybe TRBD1 (6 bases). Trimming took off 5 bases at V and 6 bases at J, with 17 bases between the two ends. In germline, CDR1 is LNHDA, CDR2 SQIVND (reference sequence). The CDR3 loop spans 15 amino acids.

As to this clonotype: A much bigger clone sits one base away, suggesting this may be a read error. V is TRBV20-1 and J is TRBJ1-1, with D unclear. V lost 0 bases to trimming and J lost 4 bases, with 3 bases between them. This CDR3 comprises 11 residues. From germline, CDR1 is DFQATT and CDR2 SNEGSKA (reference sequence). The CDR3 loop is CSAREATEAFF. CDR3 bases: TGCAGTGCTAGAGAGGCCACTGAAGCTTTCTTT.

The rearrangement links TRBV6-1 to TRBJ1-5; D call uncertain. This CDR3 has 17 amino acids. Germline-derived CDR1 and CDR2 are MNHNS and SASEGT. V was trimmed by 6 bases and J by 0 bases, leaving 18 bases between them. The CDR3 sequence: CASRPSDAVDSNQPQHF. CDR3 in DNA: TGTGCCAGCAGGCCTTCAGACGCAGTGGATAGCAATCAGCCCCAGCATTTT.

This clonotype was recorded once. This could be a read error, since a much larger clone is one nucleotide away. The rearrangement joins TRBV5-6 to TRBJ2-2; D remains unclear. V shed 0 bases and J shed 0 bases, with 12 bases lying between them. Germline V gene sequence: CDR1 SGHDT, CDR2 YYEEEE. CDR3 length: 17 amino acids. The chain's CDR3 is CASSLGLVQTNTGELFF. The CDR3 DNA reads TGTGCCAGCAGCTTGGGGCTGGTCCAGACGAACACCGGGGAGCTGTTTTTT.

This clonotype occurred many times. The chain employs TRBV5-1 and TRBJ2-3; D remains unclear. Between the trimmed V and J ends, which lost 0 bases and 4 bases, there was a span of 12 bases. The CDR3 runs 15 residues. Germline V lookup: CDR1 SGHRS, CDR2 YFSETQ. The chain's CDR3 is CASSLEGIGSDTQYF. CDR3 nucleotides: TGCGCCAGCAGCTTGGAAGGGATCGGGTCAGATACGCAGTATTTT.

This clonotype was counted a few times. V and J are TRBV7-2 and TRBJ1-3; D remains unclear. The CDR3 covers 15 residues. V was pared by 2 bases and J by 0 bases, with 8 bases between. Germline lookup yields CDR1 SGHTA and CDR2 FQGNSA. The CDR3 sequence: CASSLYDFSGNTIYF. In DNA form, the CDR3 reads TGTGCCAGCAGCTTATACGACTTCTCTGGAAACACCATATATTTT.

The genes are TRBV6-1 and TRBJ1-1; the D gene is possibly TRBD1 (5 bases). This CDR3 is 16 amino acids long. The V end was cut by 7 bases, the J end by 5 bases, with 23 bases between. Per germline, CDR1 MNHNS and CDR2 SASEGT. CDR3 residues: CASTHRAQALMTEAFF. In DNA form, the CDR3 reads TGTGCCAGCACCCACCGAGCACAGGCGCTGATGACTGAAGCTTTCTTT.

This clonotype was observed a few times. The J gene is TRBJ2-1, the V gene TRBV5-4; D is possibly TRBD1 or TRBD2 (5 bases each). The CDR3 is made up of 14 amino acids. The germline V gene has CDR1 SGHNT and CDR2 YYREEE (reference sequence). Deletions cut 4 bases from V and 4 bases from J, with 12 bases between. The CDR3 loop is CASSTRDGYNEQFF. CDR3 nucleotide sequence: TGTGCCAGCAGCACCCGGGACGGTTACAATGAGCAGTTCTTC. The whole variable domain, remainder taken from reference TRBV5-4 and TRBJ2-1, is ETGVTQSPTHLIKTRGQQVTLRCSSQSGHNTVSWYQQALGQGPQFIFQYYREEENGRGNFPPRFSGLQFPNYSSELNVNALELDDSALYLCASSTRDGYNEQFFGPGTRLTVL.

This clonotype was detected only a few times. This chain links TRBV20-1 with TRBJ2-1; D is undetermined. Trimming stripped 3 bases from V and 4 bases from J, with 13 bases between. From germline, CDR1 is DFQATT and CDR2 SNEGSKA (reference sequence). The CDR3 loop spans 14 amino acids. CDR3 DNA sequence: TGCAGTGCTAGTCAACAGATAATGTACAATGAGCAGTTCTTC. This translates into CSASQQIMYNEQFF.

This clonotype was detected many times. The V gene is TRBV12-5, the J gene TRBJ2-1; 9 bases are a match to TRBD2. J lost 10 bases, V lost 0 bases, and 7 bases had no gene match. The CDR3 extends over 15 amino acids. The germline gives CDR1 LGHNT, CDR2 FRNRAP. The CDR3 reads CASGLVLGTSKEQFF. As DNA, the CDR3 is TGTGCTAGTGGTTTGGTACTAGGGACTAGCAAGGAGCAGTTCTTC.

The chain links TRBV7-6 to TRBJ2-5, with D possibly called TRBD1 or TRBD2 (5 bases each). This CDR3 region has 16 residues. V gave up 7 bases and J gave up 4 bases, with 22 bases separating them. Germline CDR1 SGHVS, CDR2 FNYEAQ. CDR3 sequence: CASIKGPSRDTETQYF. The CDR3 DNA follows: TGTGCCAGCATCAAGGGACCCAGTCGGGATACAGAGACCCAGTACTTC.

This clonotype showed up just a few times. V and J are TRBV11-3 and TRBJ2-2; tentatively, D is TRBD1 (6 bases). Germline CDR1 is SGHNT and CDR2 is YENEEA. This CDR3 comprises 14 residues. The V end lost 6 bases, the J end lost 3 bases, and 11 bases lay between the germline ends. The CDR3, as DNA: TGTGCCAGCAGTCCGACAGGTCACACCGGGGAGCTGTTTTTT. Its translation: CASSPTGHTGELFF.

The chain links TRBV21-1 to TRBJ2-6; TRBD2 reflects the table's D call only, with no check against the DNA. TRBV21-1 is assigned pseudogene status. The CDR3 runs 16 residues. This CDR3 is CARGPGLLSGANVLTF. The CDR3 DNA reads TGTGCCAGGGGCCCCGGACTCCTTTCTGGGGCCAACGTCCTGACTTTC.

The chain uses TRBV7-9 and TRBJ1-4; TRBD1 matches at 8 bases. The CDR3 has 15 residues. V was clipped by 5 bases and J by 5 bases; unmatched bases: 7. The germline CDR1 and CDR2 sequences are SEHNR and FQNEAQ (reference sequence). The CDR3 coding sequence is TGTGCCAGCAGCCTCACCCGGGACAGGAATGAAAAACTGTTTTTT. This sequence encodes CASSLTRDRNEKLFF.

This clonotype was seen only a few times. The gene calls are TRBV7-3 and TRBJ2-2; perhaps TRBD2 as D (6 bases). Germline V lookup: CDR1 SGHTA, CDR2 FQGTGA. The CDR3 consists of 15 residues. The ends were cut back, 5 bases at V and 2 bases at J, with 12 bases in the middle. CDR3: CASSPNSGNTGELFF. For the CDR3, the DNA is TGTGCCAGCAGCCCTAATAGCGGAAACACCGGGGAGCTGTTTTTT.

This clonotype was found many times. The chain employs TRBV6-5 and TRBJ1-2; the D gene is possibly TRBD1 (6 bases). The CDR3 has 12 residues. The V gene lost 6 bases and the J gene lost 8 bases, with 13 bases spanning the gap. Germline V gene lookup returns CDR1 MNHEY and CDR2 SVGAGI. CDR3 loop: CASRTQGPGYTF. In nucleotides, the CDR3 is TGTGCCAGCAGGACACAGGGTCCCGGCTACACCTTC.